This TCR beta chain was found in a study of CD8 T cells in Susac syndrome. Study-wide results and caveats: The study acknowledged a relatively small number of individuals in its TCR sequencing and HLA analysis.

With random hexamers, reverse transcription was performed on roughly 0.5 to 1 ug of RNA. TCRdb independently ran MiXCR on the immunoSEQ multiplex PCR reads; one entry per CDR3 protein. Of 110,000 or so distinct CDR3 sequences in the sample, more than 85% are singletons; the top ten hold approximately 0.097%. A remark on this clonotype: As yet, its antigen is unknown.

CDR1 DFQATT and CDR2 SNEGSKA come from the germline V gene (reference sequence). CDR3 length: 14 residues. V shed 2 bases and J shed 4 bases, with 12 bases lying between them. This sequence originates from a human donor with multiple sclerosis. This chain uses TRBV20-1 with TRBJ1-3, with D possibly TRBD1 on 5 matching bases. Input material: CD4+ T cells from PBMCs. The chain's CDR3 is CSARPGQGGNTIYF. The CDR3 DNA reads TGCAGTGCTAGACCGGGCCAGGGAGGAAACACCATATATTTT.